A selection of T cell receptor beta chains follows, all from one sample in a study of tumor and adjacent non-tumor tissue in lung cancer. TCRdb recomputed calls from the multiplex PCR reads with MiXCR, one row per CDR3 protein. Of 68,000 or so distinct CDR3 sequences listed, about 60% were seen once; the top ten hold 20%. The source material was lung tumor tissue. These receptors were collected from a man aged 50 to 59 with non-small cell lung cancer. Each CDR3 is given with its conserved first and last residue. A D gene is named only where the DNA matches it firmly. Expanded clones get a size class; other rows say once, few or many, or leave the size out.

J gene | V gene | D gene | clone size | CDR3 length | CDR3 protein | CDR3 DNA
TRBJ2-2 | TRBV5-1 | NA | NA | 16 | CASSLAPGSGTVELFF | TGCGCCAGCAGCTTGGCCCCAGGGAGCGGCACCGTGGAGCTGTTTTTT
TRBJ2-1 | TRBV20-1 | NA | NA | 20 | CSARAHPSTFSLGEYIKQFF | TGCAGTGCTAGAGCACACCCATCGACTTTTAGTCTGGGGGAGTACATTAAGCAGTTCTTC
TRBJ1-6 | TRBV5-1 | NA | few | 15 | CASSLEGHRNSPLHF | TGCGCCAGCAGCTTGGAAGGCCATCGTAATTCACCCCTCCACTTT
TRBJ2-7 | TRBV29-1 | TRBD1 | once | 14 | CGVRTGGAYYEQYF | TGCGGCGTCAGAACAGGGGGCGCCTACTACGAGCAGTACTTC
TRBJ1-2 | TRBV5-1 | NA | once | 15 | CASSSGEGFTGVYTF | TGCGCCAGCAGCTCTGGGGAGGGCTTCACTGGAGTCTACACCTTC
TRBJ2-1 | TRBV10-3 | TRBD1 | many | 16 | CAISEILEQGADEQFF | TGTGCCATCAGTGAGATATTAGAACAGGGGGCGGATGAGCAGTTCTTC
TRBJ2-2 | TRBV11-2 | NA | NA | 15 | CVSSNQLWEAGELLF | TGTGTCAGCAGCAATCAACTATGGGAGGCCGGGGAGCTGCTATTT
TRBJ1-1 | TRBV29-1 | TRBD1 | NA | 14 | CRARTGGLYSEAFF | TGCAGAGCCAGGACAGGGGGCTTGTACAGTGAGGCTTTCTTT
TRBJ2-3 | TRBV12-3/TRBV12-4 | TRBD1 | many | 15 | CASSFRQGGTDTQYF | TGTGCCAGCAGTTTTCGACAGGGAGGCACAGATACGCAGTATTTT
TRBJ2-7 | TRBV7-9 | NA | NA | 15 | CASSLYPPGSYEQYF | TGTGCCAGCAGCTTATACCCCCCCGGCTCCTACGAGCAGTACTTC